The clone carrying this TCR beta chain was picked up a small number of times. What it binds is not known. This sample was included in a study of T cell repertoires in cytomegalovirus infection. At the level of the study: From public TCR beta signatures came an indication of both CMV infection and matching HLA type.

MiXCR, run by TCRdb on the reads, gives a single entry per CDR3 protein. The top ten clones hold around 13% of a sample with about 530,000 distinct CDR3 sequences, 26% of them seen once. Study findings and constraints: HLA-C-restricted TCR beta clonotypes specific for CMV led the ex vivo response. Frequencies of public TCR beta families were cumulated, and this identified carriers of CMV plus the relevant HLA.

The germline gives CDR1 DFQATT, CDR2 SNEGSKA (reference sequence). J was trimmed by 3 bases and V by 6 bases; bases with no gene match: 7. This CDR3 has 13 residues. V usage is TRBV20-1 and J usage is TRBJ2-7, with 8 bases identical to TRBD2. The TCR originated in a human donor in good health (CMV status not recorded). Some clones in this sample may be carry-over from other donors' samples. Sample: PBMCs. CDR3 amino acids: CSALTGGYYEQYF. CDR3 nucleotide sequence: TGCAGTGCCCTCACGGGAGGGTACTACGAGCAGTACTTC.